This TCR beta chain appears in the sequencing data of a study of T cell responses to AZD1222 COVID-19 vaccine (dated by TCRdb to the early 2020s). In terms of the full investigation: TCR sequencing was performed for 230 to 250 trial participants, of whom 207 were given two doses of AZD1222 and approximately 25 were given two doses of MenACWY control vaccine. Trial participants were enrolled by age into subgroups of 18-55, 56-69 and 70-plus years, and around 150, 28 and 57 TCR-sequenced participants, respectively, were included in these subgroups. Overall study outcomes, separate from this receptor: Reportedly, almost half of the unique spike-specific TCRs recognized epitopes lying outside the regions that are mutated in the B.1.351 and B.1.1.7 variants. Conclusions about previously exposed vaccinees are limited because only five or six AZD1222 recipients were SARS-CoV-2 seropositive at baseline. Most participants were white British and females outnumbered males, and the authors suggested that clonal diversity may have been underestimated. No day 14 peak-response samples were available, so repertoires were characterized only after the peak T cell response. A significant rise in spike-specific TCR breadth and depth was observed after two AZD1222 doses relative to day 0 and relative to MenACWY recipients. The 56-69-year group was small, and its depth increase did not reach significance, likely because of low power. The whole spike protein was spanned by vaccine-associated CD4 TCRs, and dominant responses were seen in regions 160-218 and 743-854.

The CDR3 regions of human TCRbeta chains were subjected to immunosequencing. In the original analysis: TCRs in the repertoires were matched against a reference library of SARS-CoV-2-specific TCRs that had been generated with the MIRA antigen-specificity platform. Breadth meant the fraction of unique TCRs that were SARS-CoV-2-associated, whereas depth meant the fraction of total T cells that were SARS-CoV-2-associated. Using the MIRA data, each spike-specific TCR was mapped to the spike region that the TCR reacts to and placed in a CD4 or CD8 class. Log10-transformed breadth and depth values were compared by one-way ANOVA with Sidak's multiple comparisons tests. The immuneACCESS repertoire file appears here via TCRdb, limited to in-frame rearrangements. These files lack a portion of the clones; in checked studies, under half of the deficit traces to unresolved V genes, and the cause of the others is not known. V, J and clone size reflect that table, while D and trimming were determined from the DNA. This sample gives 100,000 to 150,000 clones in total; 85% to 90% of them show up just once. Of the sample, roughly 4% falls within the top ten clones.

A remark on this clone: Its antigen remains undetermined. No much larger clone exists at a distance of one base, and base qualities are not known.

The CDR3, cysteine through phenylalanine, is 13 amino acids long. The sequence is cut down to CDR3 DNA, 39 bases in frame from base 1. Per the germline V gene (reference sequence), GTSNPN is the CDR1 and SVGIG is the CDR2. V and J are trimmed by 5 bases and 6 bases, and the gene matches miss 7 bases of the junction. The time point label, read with the paper, signifies: about 28 days (+/-7) after the second vaccine dose. AZD1222 recipients given second doses at about 4 weeks or at about 12 weeks were pooled, since spike-specific TCR depth and breadth were not found to differ between the two schedules. Samples from vaccinated people were obtained from the UK trials COV001 and COV002, which included a single-blind randomized controlled phase 2/3 trial of AZD1222 (ChAdOx1 nCoV-19) in healthy adults. For TCRbeta chain sequencing, PBMC samples from trial participants were taken at day 0 and at day 28 after the second dose.

Sequencing used peripheral blood, obtained 28 days after the second AZD1222 dose. The TCR sequence derives from an adult who received the AZD1222 COVID-19 vaccine. The sequence is built from TRBV30 and TRBJ1-1, and TRBD1 matches 9 of the central bases. Here is the DNA: TGTGCCTGGGGAGGGACAGGGCCCTCTGAAGCTTTCTTT. Its protein product is CAWGGTGPSEAFF. The variable domain in full, with residues beyond the CDR3 obtained from the reference TRBV30 and TRBJ1-1 genes, is SQTIHQWPATLVQPVGSPLSLECTVEGTSNPNLYWYRQAAGRGLQLLFYSVGIGQISSEVPQNLSASRPQDRQFILSSKKLLLSDSGFYLCAWGGTGPSEAFFGQGTRLTVV.